This T cell receptor beta chain was sequenced in a study of post-analysis software for immune sequencing data (dated by TCRdb to the mid-2010s). Background for the entire study: The recorded disease courses included relapsing-remitting, secondary progressive and progressive-relapsing multiple sclerosis, and some patients had no subtype annotation. A subset of samples was prepared in parallel using single-end sample barcoding, then pooled and co-amplified after Illumina adapter ligation. The multiple sclerosis patient repertoires were compared with approximately 11 previously published healthy control repertoires from donors aged roughly 6 to 27 years. The research as a whole found: Patients showed significantly higher frequencies than controls for roughly five TRBV segments, among them TRBV5-6, TRBV5-1 and TRBV20-1. The multiple sclerosis patient group was slightly younger than the control group. When samples were clustered directly using the F measure, samples prepared in the same batch co-clustered strongly, which prompted a batch-effect correction. Normalized Chao1 diversity was significantly lower in multiple sclerosis patients than controls, suggesting substantial peripheral T-cell clonal expansion.

Receptors were amplified or captured by PCR. Sequencer: Illumina HiSeq 2500. To reduce PCR and sequencing biases, unique molecular identifiers were incorporated into the TCR beta cDNA libraries. Approximately 500,000 cDNA molecules were obtained for every 1 to 10 million input T cells, so each molecule roughly corresponded to one T cell. Patient libraries were prepared and sequenced with the same protocol used for the earlier healthy control dataset. Within a given batch, samples were prepared together, multiplexed and sequenced on the same HiSeq lane. The original methods were these. MIGEC handled the raw barcoded reads, throwing out single-read molecular identifier groups before consensus assembly and CDR3 extraction. VDJtools was used for post-analysis of the clonotype tables, with diversity normalized by down-sampling every dataset to the smallest sample size. In repertoire overlap clustering, CDR3 amino acid sequences, but not nucleotide sequences, were matched to correct batch-related cross-sample contamination. TCRdb took the public reads, trimmed them with fastp at Q25, ran MiXCR for clone calling and kept in-frame beta chains. Entries that share a CDR3 protein sequence are merged under the most common genes and DNA. For this entry, the V and J calls and clone size follow TCRdb and not the study's own pipeline. The table for this sample lists roughly 800,000 distinct CDR3 sequences; about 43% of them were counted only once. The top ten clones comprise approximately 5% of the sample.

The germline V gene gives CDR1 as MDHEN and CDR2 as SYDVKM. The CDR3 goes from the cysteine to the phenylalanine over 15 residues. The read is trimmed to its CDR3 DNA, 45 bases read in frame from base 1. Clipping removes 1 base from V and 5 bases from J, with 8 as the unmatched junction base count. This clonotype has only one observation. No cognate antigen has been identified for it. Base quality data are lacking; no much larger clone is found one base away. To demonstrate the VDJtools post-analysis software, the study profiled TCR beta repertoires from the peripheral blood of around 13 young patients with multiple sclerosis. Multiple sclerosis patients were children and adolescents aged roughly 6 to 17 years.

This clonotype was sampled from a girl under 18 with multiple sclerosis. Material for sequencing was blood. The sequence links TRBV28 to TRBJ2-7; 7 central bases correspond to TRBD1. For the CDR3, the sequence is CASSLSVGGLNEQYF. The DNA reads as follows: TGTGCCAGCAGTTTATCGGTAGGGGGCTTAAACGAGCAGTACTTC.